Listed here are 27 T cell receptor beta chains from one sample, sequenced in a study of blood T cells in healthy people across ages. A sample-barcoded 5' primer and a J-beta primer mix were used in a second PCR of about 6 to 11 cycles. MiXCR, applied by TCRdb to the 5' RACE reads, yields one record per CDR3 protein. This table has 650,000 to 1,000,000 distinct CDR3 sequences, 30% to 45% appearing once. The sample was blood. These receptors were collected from a man aged 18 to 29 in good health.

This clonotype was counted only a few times. As DNA, the CDR3 is TGTGCCAGCACGATAGCCGGGACAGGGACGAATGAGCAGTTCTTC. Translation gives CASTIAGTGTNEQFF. The chain couples TRBV28 to TRBJ2-1, with 9 bases aligning to TRBD1. The J segment lost 7 bases and the V segment lost 7 bases, leaving 11 bases of the junction unmatched. The CDR3 length is 15 residues. Germline V gene lookup returns CDR1 MDHEN and CDR2 SYDVKM.

Many counts were recorded for this clonotype. The J gene is TRBJ2-3, the V gene TRBV9; D is unresolved. Looked up from germline, CDR1 is SGDLS and CDR2 is YYNGEE. The germline V and J ends were trimmed by 4 bases and 0 bases, with 15 bases remaining between them. There are 16 residues in the CDR3. CDR3 nucleotides: TGTGCCAGCAGCCCCGCCCAGTCCACTAGCACAGATACGCAGTATTTT. Translated, it gives CASSPAQSTSTDTQYF. The whole variable domain, filled in from reference TRBV9 and TRBJ2-3, reads DSGVTQTPKHLITATGQRVTLRCSPRSGDLSVYWYQQSLDQGLQFLIQYYNGEERAKGNILERFSAQQFPDLHSELNLSSLELGDSALYFCASSPAQSTSTDTQYFGPGTRLTVL.

This clonotype was picked up a small number of times. The chain couples TRBV20-1 to TRBJ1-2; TRBD1 matches at 8 bases. Trimming at V came to 0 bases and at J to 3 bases, leaving 9 bases not matched to a gene. This CDR3 has 16 residues. Germline CDR1 reads DFQATT; CDR2 reads SNEGSKA (reference sequence). DNA for the CDR3: TGCAGTGCTAGAGACTCCAGGACAGGGCAGGACTATGGCTACACCTTC. Its protein product is CSARDSRTGQDYGYTF.

This chain links TRBV5-5 with TRBJ2-1; the D is unclear. The last part of the DNA fits TRBJ2-7 better; the J call may be wrong. The germline gives CDR1 SGHKS, CDR2 YYEKEE (reference sequence). The length of the CDR3 is 17 residues. The DNA for the CDR3 is TGTGCCAGCAGCCCTACTCAAGGCGGTAGGGCCTACAATGAGCAGTACTTC. Residues: CASSPTQGGRAYNEQYF.

This sequence joins TRBV3-1 and TRBJ2-6; D is perhaps TRBD1 (7 bases). The CDR3 runs to 18 residues. Trimming removed 0 bases at V and 0 bases at J, with 12 bases between. Germline lookup yields CDR1 LGHDT and CDR2 YNNKEL (reference sequence). The DNA of the CDR3 is TGTGCCAGCAGCCAAGATGGAGGGGGCGCCTCTGGGGCCAACGTCCTGACTTTC. Translated: CASSQDGGGASGANVLTF.

The V and J genes are TRBV7-2 and TRBJ2-7; D is undetermined. Germline V CDR1 and CDR2: SGHTA, FQGNSA. Between the trimmed V and J ends, which lost 0 bases and 8 bases, there was a span of 17 bases. The CDR3 has 15 residues. CDR3 amino acids: CASSLAASSYNKQYF. The CDR3 DNA reads as TGTGCCAGCAGCTTAGCGGCTAGTTCCTACAATAAGCAGTACTTC.

To note about this clonotype: A much larger clonotype is one base distant, so this may be a read error. The rearrangement links TRBV3-1 to TRBJ2-7; possibly TRBD1 for D (5 bases). CDR3 length: 13 residues. V lost 0 bases to trimming and J lost 5 bases, with 8 bases between them. Germline V CDR1 and CDR2: LGHDT, YNNKEL (reference sequence). The CDR3 nucleotides read TGTGCCAGCAGCCAAGATCAGGGCGACGAGCAGTACTTC. This encodes CASSQDQGDEQYF.

This clonotype has more than one count but fewer than ten. This rearrangement joins TRBV7-9 to TRBJ2-5, with D perhaps TRBD2 (6 bases). V was clipped by 3 bases and J by 3 bases, with 17 bases between them. This CDR3 region has 16 residues. Germline V gene data show CDR1 as SEHNR and CDR2 as FQNEAQ (reference sequence). The CDR3 loop reads CASSFSAGRGKETQYF. The CDR3, as DNA: TGTGCCAGCAGCTTCTCAGCAGGGCGGGGAAAAGAGACCCAGTACTTC.

The CDR3 spells CSARQNNEKLFF. The CDR3 DNA is TGCAGTGCTAGACAGAATAATGAAAAACTGTTTTTT. The chain joins TRBV20-1 to TRBJ1-4; the D is unclear. The V end was cut by 2 bases, the J end by 4 bases, with 5 bases between. The germline CDR1 and CDR2 sequences are DFQATT and SNEGSKA (reference sequence). This CDR3 is built from 12 residues.

A remark on this clonotype: One base away lies a much larger clone, so this may be a sequencing read error. The J gene is TRBJ2-7, the V gene TRBV5-6; D remains unclear. The CDR3 loop spans 14 amino acids. Germline assignment: CDR1 SGHDT and CDR2 YYEEEE. V gave up 4 bases and J gave up 2 bases, with 13 bases separating them. CDR3 sequence reads: CASSILDPTYEQYF. DNA for the CDR3: TGTGCCAGCAGCATCCTGGACCCCACCTACGAGCAGTACTTC.

As for this clonotype: A much bigger clone sits one base away, suggesting this may be a read error. The V and J genes are TRBV20-1 and TRBJ1-1; no firm D call. Germline V gene data show CDR1 as DFQATT and CDR2 as SNEGSKA (reference sequence). The CDR3 extends over 13 amino acids. This CDR3 reads CSASGQPNTEVFF. Written as DNA, the CDR3 is TGCAGTGCTAGTGGGCAGCCGAACACTGAAGTTTTCTTT.

This clonotype was observed a handful of times. The V and J genes are TRBV7-9 and TRBJ1-2, with TRBD1 matching 8 bases. Germline V gene sequence: CDR1 SEHNR, CDR2 FQNEAQ (reference sequence). The CDR3 is made up of 14 amino acids. V lost 5 bases to trimming and J lost 4 bases; unmatched junction nucleotides: 6. This chain's CDR3 is CASSRGQAFYGYTF. The CDR3 DNA reads TGTGCCAGCAGCCGGGGACAGGCTTTCTATGGCTACACCTTC.

This clonotype occurred many times. The gene calls are TRBV12-3 or TRBV12-4 and TRBJ2-5; 7 bases are a match to TRBD1. The CDR3 is made up of 14 amino acids. J lost 2 bases, V lost 5 bases, and 5 bases had no gene match. The CDR3 here is CASSRRDRQETQYF. CDR3 DNA sequence: TGTGCCAGCAGTCGTCGGGACAGACAAGAGACCCAGTACTTC.

The V and J genes are TRBV6-2 or TRBV6-3 and TRBJ2-4, with D maybe TRBD2 (6 bases). Trimming cost V 6 bases and J 15 bases, with 24 bases left between them. The germline V gene has CDR1 MNHEY and CDR2 SVGEGT. The CDR3 runs 14 residues. The CDR3 sequence: CASRQAGSSYERYF. The CDR3 bases are TGTGCCAGCAGGCAGGCGGGATCTAGCTACGAGCGGTACTTC.

This clonotype was picked up many times. J is TRBJ2-7 and V is TRBV20-1, with 9 positions matching TRBD2. CDR1 and CDR2 from the germline V gene are DFQATT and SNEGSKA (reference sequence). Trimming cost V 1 base and J 4 bases; bases outside gene matches: 5. The CDR3 has 14 amino acids. The DNA for the CDR3 is TGCAGTGCTAGAGCGCCTAGCGGGGCTTACGAGCAGTACTTC. Its protein is CSARAPSGAYEQYF.

This chain uses TRBV6-5 with TRBJ2-6; D is ambiguous. Germline V lookup: CDR1 MNHEY, CDR2 SVGAGI. This CDR3 comprises 15 residues. With 5 bases removed from V and 1 base from J, the gap between germline ends came to 9 bases. The CDR3 coding sequence is TGTGCCAGCAGTGAGTCGCGATCTGGGGCCAACGTCCTGACTTTC. As protein: CASSESRSGANVLTF.

In its sample, this clonotype was seen a few times. The chain couples TRBV6-2 or TRBV6-3 to TRBJ2-7, with D perhaps TRBD1 (5 bases). The CDR3 runs 15 residues. Trimming took 4 bases from V and 0 from J, leaving 13 bases between them. CDR1 and CDR2 (germline): MNHEY, SVGEGT. For the CDR3, the DNA is TGTGCCAGCAGTTGGCTTAAGGGGCTCTCCTACGAGCAGTACTTC. It encodes CASSWLKGLSYEQYF.

A note on this clonotype: A single base separates this from a much larger clone, so it may be a read error. Here the CDR3 DNA reads TGTGCCAGCACTCGGACTAGAGCAGATACGCAGTATTTT. This encodes CASTRTRADTQYF. The chain joins TRBV12-3 or TRBV12-4 to TRBJ2-3; 7 nucleotides match TRBD2. CDR3 length equals 13 residues. J lost 4 bases, V lost 7 bases, and 5 bases had no gene match.

Points on this clonotype: A read error may be the cause here, since a much bigger clone is one base away. This rearrangement joins TRBV29-1 to TRBJ2-5; D gene ambiguous. The better agreement between TRBJ2-7 and the DNA end casts doubt on the J call. This CDR3 is built from 12 residues. Germline CDR1 SQVTM, CDR2 ANQGSEA. For the CDR3, the DNA is TGCAGCGTTGTGGGCGGTTCCTACGAGCAGTACTTC. Amino acid sequence: CSVVGGSYEQYF.

With respect to this clonotype: Compared with germline, one end of the junction differs, possibly owing to a read error. The V gene is TRBV7-2, the J gene TRBJ2-1, with a tentative D call TRBD1 (5 bases). Germline V lookup: CDR1 SGHTA, CDR2 FQGNSA. The CDR3 extends over 17 amino acids. CDR3 nucleotide sequence: TGCGCCAGCAGCCAAGGGGTACCTACTACCTCCTACAATGAGCAGTTCTTC. The encoded protein is CASSQGVPTTSYNEQFF.

At least ten counts were recorded for this clonotype. The J gene is TRBJ1-2, the V gene TRBV12-3 or TRBV12-4; the D gene is possibly TRBD1 (5 bases). Trimming shortened V by 6 bases and J by 0 bases, and 14 bases separated the two germline ends. The CDR3 extends over 15 amino acids. The CDR3 sequence is CASRGEEGPNYGYTF. CDR3 coding DNA: TGTGCCAGCAGGGGGGAAGAGGGGCCTAACTATGGCTACACCTTC.

The chain recombines TRBV5-4 with TRBJ2-7; D is uncertain. This CDR3 is 15 amino acids long. V was trimmed by 4 bases and J by 3 bases, leaving 17 bases between them. Germline CDR1 reads SGHNT; CDR2 reads YYREEE (reference sequence). The DNA for the CDR3 is TGTGCCAGCAGCCGTGGCTCTCAGGTAAACTACGAGCAGTACTTC. It yields the protein CASSRGSQVNYEQYF. The variable domain in full, completed from reference TRBV5-4 and TRBJ2-7, reads ETGVTQSPTHLIKTRGQQVTLRCSSQSGHNTVSWYQQALGQGPQFIFQYYREEENGRGNFPPRFSGLQFPNYSSELNVNALELDDSALYLCASSRGSQVNYEQYFGPGTRLTVT.

This clonotype occurred a few times. A read error may account for a junction end that differs from germline. The chain is built from TRBV20-1 and TRBJ2-5, with TRBD2 identical over 14 bases. The CDR3 runs 13 residues. Germline assignment: CDR1 DFQATT and CDR2 SNEGSKA (reference sequence). This CDR3 reads CSARLAGGDEQYF. CDR3 in DNA: TGTAGTGCCCGACTAGCGGGGGGGGATGAGCAGTACTTC.

A few counts support this clonotype. The rearrangement uses TRBV4-3 and TRBJ1-4, with 8 bases identical to TRBD1. Germline V lookup: CDR1 LGHNA, CDR2 YSLEER. CDR3 size: 16 residues. Trimming removed 1 base from V and 7 bases from J; junction bases left unmatched: 8. The CDR3 reads CASSQVFVTGGEKLFF. The CDR3 DNA reads as TGCGCCAGCAGCCAAGTGTTTGTCACAGGGGGTGAAAAACTGTTTTTT.

The rearrangement joins TRBV20-1 to TRBJ1-1; D may be TRBD1 (6 bases). The CDR3 spans 14 residues. Germline V gene data show CDR1 as DFQATT and CDR2 as SNEGSKA (reference sequence). Between the trimmed V and J ends, which lost 3 bases and 7 bases, there was a span of 18 bases. The CDR3 DNA follows: TGCAGTGCTAGCAAGCCTCAGGGGTTCTTTGAAGCTTTCTTT. Encoded protein: CSASKPQGFFEAFF.

This clonotype has just a few counts. The chain employs TRBV29-1 and TRBJ1-1; D might be TRBD1 (6 bases). Germline CDR1 reads SQVTM; CDR2 reads ANQGSEA. The CDR3 has 14 amino acids. V dropped 7 bases and J dropped 0 bases, with 15 bases sitting between them. The CDR3 DNA reads as TGCAGCGGGGGGCAGGTAGGGATGAACACTGAAGCTTTCTTT. Encoded protein: CSGGQVGMNTEAFF. Combining the CDR3 with reference TRBV29-1 and TRBJ1-1 gives the whole variable domain SAVISQKPSRDICQRGTSLTIQCQVDSQVTMMFWYRQQPGQSLTLIATANQGSEATYESGFVIDKFPISRPNLTFSTLTVSNMSPEDSSIYLCSGGQVGMNTEAFFGQGTRLTVV.

The chain links TRBV4-3 to TRBJ1-2, with 9 bases that match TRBD1. CDR3 length: 16 residues. The V gene end was trimmed by 4 bases and the J gene end by 7 bases; junction bases not matched to a gene: 13. CDR1 is LGHNA and CDR2 is YSLEER in the germline V gene. CDR3 DNA: TGCGCCAGCAGCCCACCGGACAGGGGAGGACCCTCTGGCTACACCTTC. Translated: CASSPPDRGGPSGYTF.